Listed below are T cell receptor beta chains from one sample, sequenced in a study of OX40 agonist ivuxolimab in advanced cancers. TCRdb's table, derived via immunoSEQ multiplex PCR, lists solely in-frame clones and lacks some. Counted here are about 77,000 clones, around 94% occurring once; the ten biggest clones make up around 21%. This sample comprised CD4+ or CD8+ T cells sorted from blood, obtained in a trial of the OX40 agonist ivuxolimab. The receptor source for this set is an adult with an advanced solid tumor such as melanoma, head and neck, liver or kidney cancer. Both conserved end residues are part of each CDR3. The order of the fields is D gene, V gene, clone size, J gene, CDR3 protein, CDR3 DNA. The D gene is left open where the match is weak. Size values are once, few and many counts, or a class for expanded clones, and some rows have none.

d_call: NA
v_call: TRBV5-8
clone_size: NA
j_call: TRBJ2-1
cdr3_aa: CASSRIGPGGHEQFF
cdr3_nt: TGTGCCAGCAGCCGCATAGGTCCCGGGGGCCATGAGCAGTTCTTC

d_call: TRBD1
v_call: TRBV7-9
clone_size: NA
j_call: TRBJ2-7
cdr3_aa: CASSLPGQSYEQYF
cdr3_nt: TGTGCCAGCAGCCTCCCGGGACAGAGCTACGAGCAGTACTTC

d_call: NA
v_call: TRBV5-5
clone_size: NA
j_call: TRBJ2-7
cdr3_aa: CASTIRARTANPEQYF
cdr3_nt: TGTGCCAGCACCATTCGGGCGAGGACAGCTAATCCCGAGCAGTACTTC

d_call: NA
v_call: TRBV27
clone_size: once
j_call: TRBJ2-3
cdr3_aa: CASSLPPDTQYF
cdr3_nt: TGTGCCAGCAGTTTACCCCCAGATACGCAGTATTTT

d_call: NA
v_call: TRBV6-7
clone_size: NA
j_call: TRBJ2-1
cdr3_aa: CASSCGDEQFF
cdr3_nt: TGTGCCAGCAGTTGCGGGGATGAGCAGTTCTTC

d_call: TRBD1
v_call: TRBV11-1
clone_size: NA
j_call: TRBJ2-1
cdr3_aa: CASRPGTGSSYNEQFF
cdr3_nt: TGTGCCAGCAGGCCCGGGACAGGGTCTTCCTACAATGAGCAGTTCTTC

d_call: NA
v_call: TRBV6-5
clone_size: NA
j_call: TRBJ2-1
cdr3_aa: CASSYSRSSNEQFF
cdr3_nt: TGTGCCAGCAGTTACTCGAGAAGTTCCAATGAGCAGTTCTTC

d_call: NA
v_call: TRBV7-2
clone_size: NA
j_call: TRBJ2-7
cdr3_aa: CASSGTYEQYF
cdr3_nt: TGTGCCAGCAGCGGGACCTACGAGCAGTACTTC

d_call: TRBD2
v_call: TRBV11-3
clone_size: NA
j_call: TRBJ2-1
cdr3_aa: CASSPSGLNNEQFF
cdr3_nt: TGTGCCAGCAGCCCCTCGGGACTAAACAATGAGCAGTTCTTC

d_call: NA
v_call: TRBV5-1
clone_size: NA
j_call: TRBJ1-2
cdr3_aa: CASSSKPQKATFNYGYTF
cdr3_nt: TGCGCCAGCAGCTCAAAGCCACAGAAGGCTACTTTTAACTATGGCTACACCTTC

d_call: NA
v_call: TRBV13
clone_size: NA
j_call: TRBJ1-1
cdr3_aa: CASSLVGRTEAFF
cdr3_nt: TGTGCCAGCAGCTTAGTGGGAAGAACTGAAGCTTTCTTT

d_call: NA
v_call: TRBV9
clone_size: NA
j_call: TRBJ1-2
cdr3_aa: CASSGYIQGTDGYTF
cdr3_nt: TGTGCCAGCAGCGGATATATTCAGGGGACGGATGGCTACACCTTC

d_call: TRBD1
v_call: TRBV9
clone_size: NA
j_call: TRBJ2-7
cdr3_aa: CASSVFWDGTGPAYEQYF
cdr3_nt: TGTGCCAGCAGCGTCTTCTGGGACGGGACAGGGCCCGCCTACGAGCAGTACTTC

d_call: NA
v_call: TRBV5-6
clone_size: NA
j_call: TRBJ1-1
cdr3_aa: CASSLEQGFQTEAFF
cdr3_nt: TGTGCCAGCAGCTTGGAGCAGGGTTTCCAAACTGAAGCTTTCTTT

d_call: TRBD1
v_call: TRBV4-1
clone_size: NA
j_call: TRBJ2-6
cdr3_aa: CASSQVLFGVGQGRSGANVLTF
cdr3_nt: TGCGCCAGCAGCCAAGTTCTCTTTGGCGTGGGACAGGGGCGCTCTGGGGCCAACGTCCTGACTTTC

d_call: TRBD1
v_call: TRBV5-8
clone_size: NA
j_call: TRBJ1-1
cdr3_aa: CASSPVRGTVNTEAFF
cdr3_nt: TGTGCCAGCAGCCCGGTCCGTGGGACAGTGAACACTGAAGCTTTCTTT

d_call: TRBD1
v_call: TRBV5-6
clone_size: NA
j_call: TRBJ2-2
cdr3_aa: CASSLATGSGTGELFF
cdr3_nt: TGTGCCAGCAGCCTGGCGACAGGGTCGGGCACCGGGGAGCTGTTTTTT

d_call: NA
v_call: TRBV5-1
clone_size: NA
j_call: TRBJ2-2
cdr3_aa: CASSFVVAANTGELFF
cdr3_nt: TGCGCCAGCAGCTTCGTGGTTGCAGCGAACACCGGGGAGCTGTTTTTT

d_call: NA
v_call: TRBV7-9
clone_size: NA
j_call: TRBJ2-3
cdr3_aa: CASSLPQGQLSTDTQYF
cdr3_nt: TGTGCCAGCAGCCTACCGCAAGGCCAGCTCAGCACAGATACGCAGTATTTT

d_call: NA
v_call: TRBV6-5
clone_size: NA
j_call: TRBJ1-2
cdr3_aa: CASSYSRDNYGYTF
cdr3_nt: TGTGCCAGCAGTTACTCGAGGGATAACTATGGCTACACCTTC

d_call: NA
v_call: TRBV6-5
clone_size: NA
j_call: TRBJ2-7
cdr3_aa: CASGLWVHEQYF
cdr3_nt: TGTGCCAGCGGGTTATGGGTCCACGAGCAGTACTTC

d_call: NA
v_call: TRBV4-2
clone_size: NA
j_call: TRBJ2-7
cdr3_aa: CASSLENNPYEQYF
cdr3_nt: TGTGCCAGCAGCCTAGAGAACAACCCCTACGAGCAGTACTTC